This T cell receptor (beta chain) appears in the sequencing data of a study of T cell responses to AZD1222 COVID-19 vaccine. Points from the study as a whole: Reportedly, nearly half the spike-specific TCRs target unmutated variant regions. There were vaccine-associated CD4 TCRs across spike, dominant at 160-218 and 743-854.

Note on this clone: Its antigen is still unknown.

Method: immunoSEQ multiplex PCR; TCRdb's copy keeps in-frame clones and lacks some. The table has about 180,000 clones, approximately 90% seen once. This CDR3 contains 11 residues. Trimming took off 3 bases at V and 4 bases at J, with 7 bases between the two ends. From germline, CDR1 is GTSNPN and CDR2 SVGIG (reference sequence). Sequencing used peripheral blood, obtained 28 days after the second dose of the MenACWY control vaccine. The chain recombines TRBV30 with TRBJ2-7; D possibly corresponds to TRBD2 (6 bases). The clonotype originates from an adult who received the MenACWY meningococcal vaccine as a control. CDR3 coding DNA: TGTGCCTGGAGCGGGAGTTACGAGCAGTACTTC. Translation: CAWSGSYEQYF. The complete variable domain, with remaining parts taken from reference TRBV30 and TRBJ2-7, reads SQTIHQWPATLVQPVGSPLSLECTVEGTSNPNLYWYRQAAGRGLQLLFYSVGIGQISSEVPQNLSASRPQDRQFILSSKKLLLSDSGFYLCAWSGSYEQYFGPGTRLTVT.